The 11 T cell receptor beta chains given below trace back to one sample, sequenced in a study of Ad26.COV2.S vaccination and SARS-CoV-2 variants (dated by TCRdb to the early 2020s). The method behind the library was the immunoSEQ multiplex PCR assay. In TCRdb, the immuneACCESS table is reduced to in-frame sequences with V and J assigned. These tables do not hold every clone; where another copy was compared, an unresolved V gene accounts for under half, and the others remain unexplained. Present in this sample are more than 250,000 clones, 70% to 90% of which were seen just once. The ten most abundant clones make up about 3.5% of the sample. What this sample's treatment or condition label stands for: roughly 20 received Ad26.COV2.S at low or high dose, single or two shots; roughly five received placebo; per-sample allocation not given. For vaccine and placebo recipients, repertoires were sequenced using samples collected on day 63 after the first injection.

The sequencing here drew on peripheral blood, taken in a trial of Ad26.COV2.S vaccine versus placebo. These receptors all stem from a person between 18 and 60 years old who received the Ad26.COV2.S COVID-19 vaccine or a placebo.

This clone was counted a single time. The chain recombines TRBV12-3 or TRBV12-4 with TRBJ1-2; D uncertain. The V gene lost 5 bases and the J gene lost 5 bases, with 12 bases spanning the gap. This CDR3 region has 13 residues. CDR3 DNA: TGTGCCAGCAGTCAAACAGCGAATTATGGCTACACCTTC. Translated, it gives CASSQTANYGYTF.

The chain is built from TRBV3-1 (or the pseudogene TRBV3-2) and TRBJ2-1, with 11 bases that match TRBD2. The CDR3 consists of 15 residues. Losses at the gene ends were 1 base for V and 5 bases for J; bases not matched to a gene: 1. The germline V gene has CDR1 LGHDT and CDR2 YNNKEL (reference sequence). The DNA of the CDR3 is TGTGCCAGCAGCCAAGGGACTAGCGGGCACAATGAGCAGTTCTTC. Residues: CASSQGTSGHNEQFF.

V and J are TRBV5-1 and TRBJ1-1; the match to TRBD1 covers 7 bases. CDR1 SGHRS and CDR2 YFSETQ come from the germline V gene. Unmatched junction bases numbered 9, after V lost 6 bases and J lost 4 bases. The CDR3 contains 14 residues. Here the CDR3 reads CASKEGARGTEAFF. The DNA of the CDR3 is TGCGCCAGCAAAGAGGGGGCGCGGGGCACTGAAGCTTTCTTT. Together with reference TRBV5-1 and TRBJ1-1, the CDR3 gives the full variable domain: KAGVTQTPRYLIKTRGQQVTLSCSPISGHRSVSWYQQTPGQGLQFLFEYFSETQRNKGNFPGRFSGRQFSNSRSEMNVSTLELGDSALYLCASKEGARGTEAFFGQGTRLTVV.

The chain links TRBV30 to TRBJ1-2; D remains ambiguous. The V end lost 2 bases, the J end lost 3 bases, and 10 bases lay between the germline ends. The CDR3 is made up of 13 amino acids. The V gene's germline CDR1 is GTSNPN and CDR2 SVGIG (reference sequence). The CDR3 bases are TGTGCCTGGAGTTCTGGAGAGGACTATGGCTACACCTTC. Translated: CAWSSGEDYGYTF.

V usage is TRBV7-2 and J usage is TRBJ1-3, with D unresolved. Deletions cut 1 base from V and 3 bases from J, with 1 base between. The CDR3 loop spans 12 amino acids. The germline gives CDR1 SGHTA, CDR2 FQGNSA. The CDR3 here is CASSLVGNTIYF. The DNA of the CDR3 is TGTGCCAGCAGCTTAGTTGGAAACACCATATATTTT.

As for this clone: Different DNA sequences within this sample yield the same CDR3. The chain uses TRBV7-2 and TRBJ1-2; no definite D call. Germline V lookup: CDR1 SGHTA, CDR2 FQGNSA. This CDR3 comprises 14 residues. Trimming shortened V by 1 base and J by 2 bases, and 8 bases separated the two germline ends. Written as DNA, the CDR3 is TGTGCCAGCAGCTTAGACAGTTTAAACTATGGCTACACCTTC. Translation: CASSLDSLNYGYTF.

The V and J genes are TRBV28 and TRBJ1-1, with D unclear. The CDR3 runs 14 residues. V shed 5 bases and J shed 0 bases, with 10 bases lying between them. CDR1 MDHEN and CDR2 SYDVKM come from the germline V gene. The CDR3 protein is CASSPHRLNTEAFF. CDR3 nucleotide sequence: TGTGCCAGCAGTCCCCACAGACTGAACACTGAAGCTTTCTTT.

The chain carries TRBV13 and TRBJ1-1; a weak D match, TRBD1 (5 bases). Between the trimmed V and J ends, which lost 5 bases and 8 bases, there was a span of 18 bases. CDR1 and CDR2 (germline): PRHDT, FYEKMQ (reference sequence). This CDR3 contains 14 residues. Here the CDR3 reads CASSVSREGSEAFF. The CDR3 region has the DNA TGTGCCAGCAGCGTGAGTCGTGAGGGGAGCGAAGCTTTCTTT. Supplemented by reference TRBV13 and TRBJ1-1, the full variable domain reads AAGVIQSPRHLIKEKRETATLKCYPIPRHDTVYWYQQGPGQDPQFLISFYEKMQSDKGSIPDRFSAQQFSDYHSELNMSSLELGDSALYFCASSVSREGSEAFFGQGTRLTVV.

At least ten counts were recorded for this clone. As DNA, the CDR3 is TGCAGCGTTGAAACGTGGCAGGTAACTCCGTACAATGAGCAGTTCTTC. Protein sequence: CSVETWQVTPYNEQFF. V is TRBV29-1 and J is TRBJ2-1; no definite D call. Trimming left V 2 bases short and J 4 bases short, with 18 bases between. Germline V CDR1 and CDR2: SQVTM, ANQGSEA. The length of the CDR3 is 16 residues.

This chain links TRBV21-1 with TRBJ2-7; TRBD1 is the table's D call and was not checked against the DNA. TRBV21-1 is labeled a pseudogene. This CDR3 comprises 15 residues. DNA of the CDR3: TGTGCCAGCAGCTTCCGGGACAAGATCTCCTACGAGCAGTACTTC. Protein sequence: CASSFRDKISYEQYF.

The V call is TRBV7-9, the J call TRBJ2-7, with 8 bases fitting TRBD2. CDR1 SEHNR and CDR2 FQNEAQ come from the germline V gene (reference sequence). The V gene end was trimmed by 5 bases and the J gene end by 1 base; junction bases not matched to a gene: 4. There are 14 residues in the CDR3. CDR3 loop: CASSDREGSYEQYF. DNA for the CDR3: TGTGCCAGCAGCGACCGGGAGGGTTCCTACGAGCAGTACTTC.